The clone carrying this TCR beta chain was seen many times. The data originate from a study of T cells in Graves' hyperthyroidism and ophthalmopathy. Template material for amplifying TCR beta CDR3 regions consisted of RNA transcripts. Initially, a first-round RT-PCR of the TCR CDR3 employed the HTBI primer set. MiXCR was run by TCRdb on the multiplex PCR reads, yielding one entry per CDR3 protein. The repertoire holds about 480,000 distinct CDR3 sequences, with about an eighth as singletons. The source is a woman aged 18-30 years with Graves' hyperthyroidism. Sequencing was carried out using blood.

Here the CDR3 DNA reads TGTGCCAGCTCACTAGGGGGAAGCGGTCCCTACAATGAGCAGTTCTTC. This codes for CASSLGGSGPYNEQFF. J is TRBJ2-1 and V is TRBV18, with D maybe TRBD1 (6 bases). Germline-derived CDR1 and CDR2 are KGHSH and LQKENI. Trimming shortened V by 4 bases and J by 2 bases, and 15 bases separated the two germline ends. The CDR3 has 16 residues.